Included here is one TCR beta chain sequence, with context. Its cognate antigen is unknown. CDR1 and CDR2 (germline): SGHNT, YYREEE (reference sequence). Trimming pared 1 base from V and 2 bases from J, leaving 6 bases between. The CDR3 has 13 amino acids. This sample is part of a study of beta chain features in type 1 diabetes. Study conclusions and caveats: Type 1 diabetes patients had TCRB CDR3s that were shorter (moderately but significantly so) in all four CD4+ subsets. TCRB repertoires of naive, central memory and Treg cells appeared more similar among patients than among healthy donors.

The whole isolated RNA underwent reverse transcription, so sequencing captured expressed TCRB transcripts. For naive, central memory and regulatory T cell samples, reads averaged approximately 3.6 million. Produced via immunoSEQ multiplex PCR; TCRdb's table is partial and in-frame only. The sample yields hundreds of thousands of clones, over 11% seen once. Cells sorted by CD45RO/CCR7/CD25/CD127/CD95/CD27 comprised CD4+ naive, central memory, regulatory and stem cell-like memory cells. Populations isolated by sorting all had purity greater than 95%. The material sequenced was naive CD4+ T cells from blood. This rearrangement joins TRBV5-4 to TRBJ1-1; D unclear. The source is a young man with type 1 diabetes. CDR3 bases: TGTGCCAGCAGCTTGACAGATAACACTGAAGCTTTCTTT. Its translation: CASSLTDNTEAFF. The variable domain in full, completed from reference TRBV5-4 and TRBJ1-1, reads ETGVTQSPTHLIKTRGQQVTLRCSSQSGHNTVSWYQQALGQGPQFIFQYYREEENGRGNFPPRFSGLQFPNYSSELNVNALELDDSALYLCASSLTDNTEAFFGQGTRLTVV.